Following are 8 T cell receptor beta chains from one sample sequenced in a study of shared clonotypes between healthy human individuals. The protocol was immunoSEQ multiplex PCR, while the TCRdb copy is restricted to in-frame clones and leaves out a portion. Here the sample spans a few million clones, approximately 95% being singletons. The sample comprised naive CD4+ T cells from PBMCs. Subset given: CD45RA+ positively selected. The source of these receptors is a man aged 18 to 29 in good health. Some clones in this sample may be carry-over from other donors' samples.

The J gene is TRBJ1-1, the V gene TRBV5-6, with a possible D match to TRBD1 (6 bases). V lost 4 bases and J 6 bases, leaving 10 bases between the germline ends. The length of the CDR3 is 12 residues. Looked up from germline, CDR1 is SGHDT and CDR2 is YYEEEE. CDR3 loop: CASSRGSPEAFF. For the CDR3, the DNA is TGTGCCAGCAGCAGGGGGAGCCCTGAAGCTTTCTTT.

The chain employs TRBV7-9 and TRBJ1-2; D remains ambiguous. This CDR3 spans 13 amino acids. V was pared by 2 bases and J by 6 bases, with 10 bases between. CDR1 and CDR2 (germline): SEHNR, FQNEAQ (reference sequence). Here the CDR3 reads CASSLLGFDGYTF. For the CDR3, the DNA is TGTGCCAGCAGCTTATTGGGGTTCGATGGCTACACCTTC.

This chain links TRBV2 with TRBJ2-6; D not certain. V lost 1 base and J 0 bases, leaving 7 bases between the germline ends. The germline gives CDR1 SNHLY, CDR2 FYNNEI. The length of the CDR3 is 16 residues. The CDR3 here is CASSEGRNSGANVLTF. CDR3 DNA: TGTGCCAGCAGTGAAGGCCGTAACTCTGGGGCCAACGTCCTGACTTTC. The full variable domain, its missing parts supplied by reference TRBV2 and TRBJ2-6, is EPEVTQTPSHQVTQMGQEVILRCVPISNHLYFYWYRQILGQKVEFLVSFYNNEISEKSEIFDDQFSVERPDGSNFTLKIRSTKLEDSAMYFCASSEGRNSGANVLTFGAGSRLTVL.

This CDR3 reads CASSPGSARTYEQYF. CDR3 in DNA: TGTGCCAGCAGCCCGGGGTCGGCCAGGACCTACGAGCAGTACTTC. The genes are TRBV7-3 and TRBJ2-7; D perhaps matches TRBD2 (5 bases). This CDR3 spans 15 amino acids. V dropped 5 bases and J dropped 2 bases, with 16 bases sitting between them. Germline lookup yields CDR1 SGHTA and CDR2 FQGTGA.

This chain links TRBV5-1 with TRBJ2-3; a weak D match, TRBD2 (6 bases). The CDR3 totals 14 residues. V was shortened by 2 bases and J by 5 bases, with 12 bases between the two germline ends. CDR1 and CDR2 from the germline V gene are SGHRS and YFSETQ. The CDR3 DNA reads as TGCGCCAGCAGCTTACGGGACTCTCGAGATACGCAGTATTTT. It encodes CASSLRDSRDTQYF.

Turning to this clone: Other DNA sequences of this sample code for an identical CDR3. V usage is TRBV9 and J usage is TRBJ1-5; no firm D call. The CDR3 consists of 14 residues. The germline gives CDR1 SGDLS, CDR2 YYNGEE. V lost 0 bases, J lost 4 bases, and 8 bases lay in between. CDR3 sequence reads: CASSVGRGNQPQHF. In DNA, the CDR3 is TGTGCCAGCAGCGTAGGCCGGGGAAATCAGCCCCAGCATTTT.

The chain carries TRBV14 and TRBJ2-2; D is ambiguous. V was cut by 0 bases and J by 4 bases, with 6 bases left in between. The CDR3 is made up of 14 amino acids. The germline gives CDR1 SGHDN, CDR2 FVKESK. The CDR3 region is CASSQDWSTGELFF. The DNA for the CDR3 is TGTGCCAGCAGCCAAGATTGGAGCACCGGGGAGCTGTTTTTT.

Remarks on this clone: The same CDR3 can be traced to other DNA sequences in this sample. The CDR3 bases are TGTGCCAGCAGTTTACCGGTATATAGCAATCAGCCCCAGCATTTT. Its translation is CASSLPVYSNQPQHF. The chain couples TRBV28 to TRBJ1-5; D call uncertain. The CDR3 covers 15 residues. CDR1 is MDHEN and CDR2 is SYDVKM in the germline V gene. Trimming took off 2 bases at V and 0 bases at J, with 8 bases between the two ends.